Each of the 14 T cell receptor beta chains below was sequenced from the same sample in a study of T cell clones after liver transplantation. Some clones are missing from TCRdb's copy, which holds only in-frame ones; the method was immunoSEQ multiplex PCR. The table lists approximately 55,000 clones, 71% of them singletons. The specimen was CD4+ T cells from blood, collected before liver transplant. All receptors derive from a human donor who received a liver transplant.

V and J are TRBV4-2 and TRBJ1-6; no firm D call. The CDR3 totals 13 residues. CDR1 and CDR2 (germline): LGHNA, YNFKEQ. V lost 0 bases, J lost 7 bases, and 4 bases lay in between. CDR3: CASSQEENSPLHF. The CDR3 region has the DNA TGTGCCAGCAGCCAAGAGGAGAATTCACCCCTCCACTTT.

The chain links TRBV6-6 to TRBJ2-3; TRBD1 matches at 7 bases. CDR3 length: 14 residues. V lost 2 bases and J lost 1; bases outside the gene matches: 0. Germline loops: CDR1 MNHNY, CDR2 SVGAGI (reference sequence). CDR3 sequence reads: CASSYQGGTDTQYF. CDR3 coding DNA: TGTGCCAGCAGTTACCAGGGGGGCACAGATACGCAGTATTTT.

The genes are TRBV6-1 and TRBJ2-7; TRBD1 agrees at 8 bases. V dropped 4 bases and J dropped 5; count of bases not matched to a gene: 7. In germline, CDR1 is MNHNS, CDR2 SASEGT. The CDR3 has 14 amino acids. CDR3 coding DNA: TGTGCCAGCAGTGTACGCCAGGGGGCGGACGAGCAGTACTTC. This sequence encodes CASSVRQGADEQYF.

The V gene is TRBV27, the J gene TRBJ2-7, with 7 bases aligning to TRBD1. The CDR3 loop spans 14 amino acids. The V segment lost 6 bases and the J segment 8 bases; nucleotides outside the gene matches: 13. Germline assignment: CDR1 MNHEY and CDR2 SMNVEV (reference sequence). The CDR3 region is CASRQPGQALKQYF. In DNA, the CDR3 is TGTGCCAGCAGACAGCCCGGACAGGCCCTCAAGCAGTACTTC.

The V and J genes are TRBV28 and TRBJ1-6, with D possibly matching TRBD1 (5 bases). The CDR3 totals 15 residues. Germline loops: CDR1 MDHEN, CDR2 SYDVKM. Trimming removed 6 bases at V and 6 bases at J, with 15 bases between. The CDR3 reads CASSGTGYPNSPLHF. DNA for the CDR3: TGTGCCAGCAGCGGCACAGGATATCCTAATTCACCCCTCCACTTT.

V and J are TRBV19 and TRBJ1-3; possibly TRBD1 for D (6 bases). Germline CDR1 reads LNHDA; CDR2 reads SQIVND (reference sequence). Trimming took off 7 bases at V and 0 bases at J, with 13 bases between the two ends. There are 15 residues in the CDR3. DNA for the CDR3: TGTGCCAGTACATCCCACAGGGACTCTGGAAACACCATATATTTT. This translates into CASTSHRDSGNTIYF. Variable domain in full (rest from reference TRBV19 and TRBJ1-3): DGGITQSPKYLFRKEGQNVTLSCEQNLNHDAMYWYRQDPGQGLRLIYYSQIVNDFQKGDIAEGYSVSREKKESFPLTVTSAQKNPTAFYLCASTSHRDSGNTIYFGEGSWLTVV.

This chain joins TRBV19 and TRBJ2-3; 9 bases fit TRBD1. The CDR3 consists of 13 residues. CDR1 and CDR2 (germline): LNHDA, SQIVND (reference sequence). J lost 4 bases, V lost 7 bases, and 3 bases had no gene match. The DNA for the CDR3 is TGTGCCAGTACCCGGACAGGGGCAGATACGCAGTATTTT. Protein: CASTRTGADTQYF.

This clone came up a few times. This chain links TRBV30 with TRBJ2-3; D is ambiguous. Trimming shortened V by 0 bases and J by 0 bases, and 13 bases separated the two germline ends. The CDR3 sequence is 16 residues long. Germline lookup yields CDR1 GTSNPN and CDR2 SVGIG (reference sequence). In nucleotides, the CDR3 is TGTGCCTGGAGTGTAAAGACACCAACTAGCACAGATACGCAGTATTTT. This encodes CAWSVKTPTSTDTQYF.

This clone was detected ten times or more. CDR3 sequence reads: CASRTTGEETQYF. The CDR3 region has the DNA TGCGCCAGCAGAACCACAGGGGAGGAGACCCAGTACTTC. The chain uses TRBV5-1 and TRBJ2-5; TRBD1 matches at 7 bases. CDR3 length equals 13 residues. Germline V gives CDR1 SGHRS, CDR2 YFSETQ. The ends lost 5 bases at V and 5 bases at J; junction bases unmatched: 6.

The gene calls are TRBV6-1 and TRBJ2-7; 11 bases agree with TRBD1. V shed 7 bases and J 3 bases; nucleotides not matched to a gene: 5. The CDR3 spans 14 residues. CDR1 is MNHNS, CDR2 SASEGT, per germline. The CDR3 loop reads CASTVGQGDYEQYF. Here the CDR3 DNA reads TGTGCCAGCACGGTGGGACAGGGGGACTACGAGCAGTACTTC.

This clone came up once. V usage is TRBV19 and J usage is TRBJ2-6; 7 nucleotides align to TRBD1. This CDR3 comprises 15 residues. Germline V lookup: CDR1 LNHDA, CDR2 SQIVND (reference sequence). V was pared by 10 bases and J by 2 bases, with 8 bases of the junction left unmatched. CDR3 sequence: CATQGVEAGANVLTF. As DNA, the CDR3 is TGTGCCACCCAGGGGGTAGAAGCTGGGGCCAACGTCCTGACTTTC. The whole variable domain, remainder taken from reference TRBV19 and TRBJ2-6, is DGGITQSPKYLFRKEGQNVTLSCEQNLNHDAMYWYRQDPGQGLRLIYYSQIVNDFQKGDIAEGYSVSREKKESFPLTVTSAQKNPTAFYLCATQGVEAGANVLTFGAGSRLTVL.

CDR3 sequence reads: CASSDQRGGGETQYF. The CDR3 region has the DNA TGTGCCAGCAGTGACCAGCGGGGAGGTGGAGAGACCCAGTACTTC. The rearrangement links TRBV25-1 to TRBJ2-5; TRBD2 aligns across 7 bases. CDR1 is MGHDK, CDR2 SYGVNS, per germline. There are 15 residues in the CDR3. With V trimmed by 3 bases and J by 4 bases, 8 bases remained unmatched.

J is TRBJ1-1 and V is TRBV6-6; no firm D call. The CDR3 has 12 residues. From germline, CDR1 is MNHNY and CDR2 SVGAGI (reference sequence). The V end lost 4 bases, the J end lost 1 base, and 4 bases lay between the germline ends. CDR3: CASSSWNTEAFF. The CDR3 region has the DNA TGTGCCAGCAGTTCGTGGAACACTGAAGCTTTCTTT.

The chain carries TRBV27 and TRBJ2-5, with TRBD1 as a possible D gene (6 bases). The CDR3 contains 14 residues. The V end lost 0 bases, the J end lost 4 bases, and 9 bases lay between the germline ends. The germline V gene encodes CDR1 MNHEY and CDR2 SMNVEV (reference sequence). DNA of the CDR3: TGTGCCAGCAGTTTATCGGGGGCGGGAGAGACCCAGTACTTC. Translated, it gives CASSLSGAGETQYF.